Following are 8 T cell receptor beta chains from one sample sequenced in a study of somatic mutations in cytotoxic T cells in rheumatoid arthritis. Profiled with immunoSEQ multiplex PCR; TCRdb holds only in-frame clones, not every one. This table holds 10,000 or so clones, approximately 80% found once. The material sequenced was CD8+ T cells sorted from blood. The receptors come from an adult with rheumatoid arthritis.

This clone was seen a few times. The rearrangement joins TRBV2 to TRBJ1-1, with 8 bases matching TRBD1. The J segment lost 1 base and the V segment lost 6 bases, leaving 4 bases of the junction unmatched. Germline loops: CDR1 SNHLY, CDR2 FYNNEI. This CDR3 comprises 14 residues. Here the CDR3 reads CASRVGQGNTEAFF. CDR3 coding DNA: TGTGCCAGCAGAGTTGGACAGGGGAACACTGAAGCTTTCTTT.

The gene calls are TRBV10-2 and TRBJ2-7; unclear D gene. From germline, CDR1 is WSHSY and CDR2 SAAADI. Trimming took off 10 bases at V and 3 bases at J, with 16 bases between the two ends. The CDR3 runs 13 residues. The CDR3 here is CAKTPELDYEQYF. As DNA, the CDR3 is TGCGCCAAGACCCCCGAGCTCGACTACGAGCAGTACTTC.

V gene TRBV6-4 combines with J gene TRBJ2-1; 9 nucleotides match TRBD2. The V segment lost 7 bases and the J segment 2 bases; nucleotides outside the gene matches: 6. The CDR3 length is 15 residues. Germline loops: CDR1 MRHNA, CDR2 SNTAGT. The CDR3 DNA reads TGTGCCAGCACCTCGACTAGCGGAGCCTACAATGAGCAGTTCTTC. It codes for CASTSTSGAYNEQFF.

This rearrangement joins TRBV5-6 to TRBJ1-4; unclear D gene. The ends were cut back, 0 bases at V and 10 bases at J, with 10 bases in the middle. Germline values: CDR1 SGHDT, CDR2 YYEEEE. The CDR3 totals 13 residues. For the CDR3, the DNA is TGTGCCAGCAGCTTGGCTTTAGATGGAAAACTGTTTTTT. Protein product: CASSLALDGKLFF.

This clone was counted a single time. The chain is built from TRBV7-9 and TRBJ2-5, with D tentatively TRBD1 (7 bases). The J call is uncertain, as TRBJ2-7 better fits the DNA end. Per germline, CDR1 SEHNR and CDR2 FQNEAQ (reference sequence). The CDR3 sequence is 19 residues long. The CDR3 spells CASSLAPWRETGDSYEQYF. For the CDR3, the DNA is TGTGCCAGCAGCTTAGCCCCCTGGAGGGAAACAGGGGACTCCTACGAGCAGTACTTC.

The chain carries TRBV19 and TRBJ1-5; a weak D match, TRBD1 (6 bases). V lost 6 bases to trimming and J lost 0 bases, with 18 bases between them. The CDR3 has 17 amino acids. Germline V lookup: CDR1 LNHDA, CDR2 SQIVND (reference sequence). Written as DNA, the CDR3 is TGTGCCAGTAGCATGGGGGCGGGGTCGAGTAGCAATCAGCCCCAGCATTTT. Translated: CASSMGAGSSSNQPQHF.

The chain recombines TRBV15 with TRBJ2-1, with D possibly matching TRBD2 (7 bases). Germline V gene lookup returns CDR1 LNHNV and CDR2 YYDKDF (reference sequence). The CDR3 is made up of 14 amino acids. The CDR3 sequence is CVTARGGAGNEQFF. The CDR3, as DNA: TGTGTCACGGCCCGTGGGGGGGCCGGGAATGAGCAGTTCTTC.

This clone came up a few times. This chain uses TRBV19 with TRBJ1-1; 8 bases line up with TRBD1. This CDR3 is built from 13 residues. CDR1 is LNHDA and CDR2 is SQIVND in the germline V gene (reference sequence). Germline trimming cut 6 bases from V and 0 bases from J; bases unmatched to any gene: 0. CDR3 sequence (DNA): TGTGCCAGTAGGGGACAGGTGAACACTGAAGCTTTCTTT. Protein sequence: CASRGQVNTEAFF.